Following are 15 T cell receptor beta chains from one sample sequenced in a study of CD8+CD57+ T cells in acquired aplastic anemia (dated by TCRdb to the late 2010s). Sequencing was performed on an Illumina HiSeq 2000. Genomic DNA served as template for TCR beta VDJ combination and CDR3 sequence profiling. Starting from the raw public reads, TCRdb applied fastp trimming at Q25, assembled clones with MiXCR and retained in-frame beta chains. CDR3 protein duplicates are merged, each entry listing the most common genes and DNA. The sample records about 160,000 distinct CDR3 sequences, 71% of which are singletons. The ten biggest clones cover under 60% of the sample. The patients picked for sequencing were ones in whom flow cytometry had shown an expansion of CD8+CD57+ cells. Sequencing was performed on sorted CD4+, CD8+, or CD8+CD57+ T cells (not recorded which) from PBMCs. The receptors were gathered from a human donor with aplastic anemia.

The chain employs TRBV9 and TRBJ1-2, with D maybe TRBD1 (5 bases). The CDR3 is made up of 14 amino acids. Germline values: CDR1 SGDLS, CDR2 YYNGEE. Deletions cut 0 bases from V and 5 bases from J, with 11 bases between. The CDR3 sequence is CASSVAEGNYGYTF. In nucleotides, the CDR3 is TGTGCCAGCAGCGTAGCGGAGGGGAATTATGGCTACACCTTC.

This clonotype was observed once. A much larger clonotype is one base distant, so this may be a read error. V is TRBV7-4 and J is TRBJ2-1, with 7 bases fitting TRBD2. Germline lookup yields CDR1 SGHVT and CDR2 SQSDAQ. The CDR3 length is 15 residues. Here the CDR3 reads CAGSPTLAVYNEQFF. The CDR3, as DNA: TGTGCCGGCAGCCCTACTCTAGCGGTCTACAATGAGCAGTTCTTC.

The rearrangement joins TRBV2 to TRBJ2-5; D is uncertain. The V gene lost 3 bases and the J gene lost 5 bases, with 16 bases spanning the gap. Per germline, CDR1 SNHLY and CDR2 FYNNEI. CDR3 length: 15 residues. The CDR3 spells CASSDPLETSETQYF. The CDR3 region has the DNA TGTGCCAGCAGTGATCCCCTAGAGACAAGTGAGACCCAGTACTTC.

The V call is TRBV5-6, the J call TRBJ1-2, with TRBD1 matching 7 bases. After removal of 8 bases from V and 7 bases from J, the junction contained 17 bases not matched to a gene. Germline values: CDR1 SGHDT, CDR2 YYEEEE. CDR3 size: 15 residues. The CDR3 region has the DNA TGTGCCAGTAGTCCTACCTCAGACAGGGCGGGTGGCTACACCTTC. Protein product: CASSPTSDRAGGYTF.

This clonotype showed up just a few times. The CDR3 DNA sequence: TGTGCCAGCAGTTTACAGCAGTCCTACGAGCAGTACTTC. Its protein product is CASSLQQSYEQYF. V usage is TRBV12-3 or TRBV12-4 and J usage is TRBJ2-7; unclear D gene. This CDR3 is built from 13 residues. V lost 2 bases and J 1 base, leaving 6 bases between the germline ends.

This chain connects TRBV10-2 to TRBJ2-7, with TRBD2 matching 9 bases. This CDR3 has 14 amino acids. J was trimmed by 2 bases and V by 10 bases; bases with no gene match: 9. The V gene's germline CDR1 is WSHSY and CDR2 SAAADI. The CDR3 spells CATVSGGRAYEQYF. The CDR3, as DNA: TGCGCCACAGTTAGCGGGGGCCGCGCCTACGAGCAGTACTTC.

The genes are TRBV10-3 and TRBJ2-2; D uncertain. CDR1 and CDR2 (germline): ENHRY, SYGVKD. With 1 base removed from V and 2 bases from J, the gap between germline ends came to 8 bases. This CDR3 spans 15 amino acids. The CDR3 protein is CAISEWSANTGELFF. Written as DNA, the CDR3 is TGTGCCATCAGTGAGTGGTCAGCTAACACCGGGGAGCTGTTTTTT.

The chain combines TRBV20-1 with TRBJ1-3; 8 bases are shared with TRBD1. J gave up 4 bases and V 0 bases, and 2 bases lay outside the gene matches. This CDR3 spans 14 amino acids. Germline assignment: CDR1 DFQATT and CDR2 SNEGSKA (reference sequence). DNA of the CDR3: TGCAGTGCTAGAGATCGGGACAGGGGAAACACCATATATTTT. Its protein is CSARDRDRGNTIYF.

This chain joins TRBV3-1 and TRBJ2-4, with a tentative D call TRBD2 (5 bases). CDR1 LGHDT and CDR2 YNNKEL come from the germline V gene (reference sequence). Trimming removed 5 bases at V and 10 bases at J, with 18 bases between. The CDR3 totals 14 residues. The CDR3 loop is CASSALEGGEIQYF. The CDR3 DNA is TGTGCCAGCAGCGCACTCGAGGGTGGGGAAATTCAGTACTTC.

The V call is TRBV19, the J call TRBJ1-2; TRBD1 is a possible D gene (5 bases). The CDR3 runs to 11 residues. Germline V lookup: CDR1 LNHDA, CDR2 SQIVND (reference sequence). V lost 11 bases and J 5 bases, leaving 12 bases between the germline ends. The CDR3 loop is CAGQTVYGYTF. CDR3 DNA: TGTGCCGGCCAGACAGTTTATGGCTACACCTTC. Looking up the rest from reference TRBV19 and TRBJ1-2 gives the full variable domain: DGGITQSPKYLFRKEGQNVTLSCEQNLNHDAMYWYRQDPGQGLRLIYYSQIVNDFQKGDIAEGYSVSREKKESFPLTVTSAQKNPTAFYLCAGQTVYGYTFGSGTRLTVV.

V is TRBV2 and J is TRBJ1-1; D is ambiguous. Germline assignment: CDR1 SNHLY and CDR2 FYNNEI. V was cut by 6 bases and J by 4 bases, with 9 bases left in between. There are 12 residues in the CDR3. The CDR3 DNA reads TGTGCCAGCAGGGACGTTTCCACTGAAGCTTTCTTT. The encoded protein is CASRDVSTEAFF.

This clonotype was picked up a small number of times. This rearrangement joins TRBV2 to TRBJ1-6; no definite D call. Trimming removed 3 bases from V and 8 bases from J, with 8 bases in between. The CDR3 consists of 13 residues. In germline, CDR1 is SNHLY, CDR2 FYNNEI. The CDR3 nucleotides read TGTGCCAGCAGTGAGGGCAGTTATTCACCCCTCCACTTT. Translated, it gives CASSEGSYSPLHF.

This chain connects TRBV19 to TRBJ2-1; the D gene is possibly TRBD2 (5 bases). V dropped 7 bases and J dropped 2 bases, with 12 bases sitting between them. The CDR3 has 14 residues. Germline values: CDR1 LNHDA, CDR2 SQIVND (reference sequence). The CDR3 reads CASTLAGAYNEQFF. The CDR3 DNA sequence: TGTGCCAGTACCCTAGCTGGGGCCTACAATGAGCAGTTCTTC.

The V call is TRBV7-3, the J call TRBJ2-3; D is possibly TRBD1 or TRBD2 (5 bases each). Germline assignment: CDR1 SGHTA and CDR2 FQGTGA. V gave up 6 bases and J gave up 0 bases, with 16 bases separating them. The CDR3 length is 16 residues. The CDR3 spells CASSYGTPASTDTQYF. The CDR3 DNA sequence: TGTGCCAGCAGTTACGGGACCCCTGCTAGCACAGATACGCAGTATTTT.

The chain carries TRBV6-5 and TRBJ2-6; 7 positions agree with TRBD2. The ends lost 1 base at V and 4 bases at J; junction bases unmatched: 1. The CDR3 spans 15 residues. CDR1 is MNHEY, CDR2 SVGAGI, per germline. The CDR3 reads CASSYLLAGANVLTF. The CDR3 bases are TGTGCCAGCAGTTACTTACTAGCGGGGGCCAACGTCCTGACTTTC.